Following are 13 T cell receptor beta chains from one sample sequenced in a study of blood T cell repertoires in COVID-19 (TCRdb year 2020). Library construction relied on the immunoSEQ multiplex PCR assay. TCRdb obtained this table from immuneACCESS and retained in-frame rearrangements with V and J assigned. These tables miss some clones; where compared with another copy, unresolved V genes account for less than half of the shortfall, and the remainder is unexplained. A total of around 150,000 clones appear in this sample, 87% of them only once. Around 10% of the sample goes to the ten largest clones. The sequencing sample was made of peripheral blood. These receptors came from a woman between 65 and 79 years old with COVID-19, enrolled during active disease.

In DNA form, the CDR3 reads TGTGCCAGCAGGACAGGGACTTTGGCTGGAAACACCATATATTTT. Protein: CASRTGTLAGNTIYF. This chain links TRBV6-5 with TRBJ1-3, with 7 bases fitting TRBD1. Germline-derived CDR1 and CDR2 are MNHEY and SVGAGI. This CDR3 is built from 15 residues. The V segment lost 6 bases and the J segment 2 bases; nucleotides outside the gene matches: 7.

This clone appeared once. The chain links TRBV7-3 to TRBJ2-5, with TRBD1 matching 11 bases. The germline V gene has CDR1 SGHTA and CDR2 FQGTGA. The ends lost 5 bases at V and 2 bases at J; junction bases unmatched: 7. This CDR3 region has 16 residues. CDR3 sequence reads: CASSTGTGGLQETQYF. CDR3 in DNA: TGTGCCAGCAGCACTGGGACAGGGGGTTTACAAGAGACCCAGTACTTC.

The V call is TRBV28, the J call TRBJ1-1; D ambiguous. In germline, CDR1 is MDHEN, CDR2 SYDVKM. The V and J ends lost 5 bases and 10 bases respectively, with 11 bases between them. This CDR3 has 11 amino acids. DNA of the CDR3: TGTGCCAGCAGTGAGAAAAAGAGAGCTTTCTTT. Protein sequence: CASSEKKRAFF.

This chain links TRBV5-8 with TRBJ1-1; possibly TRBD1 for D (6 bases). V dropped 8 bases and J dropped 0 bases, with 17 bases sitting between them. The germline V gene encodes CDR1 SGHTS and CDR2 YDEGEE. The CDR3 loop spans 15 amino acids. As DNA, the CDR3 is TGTGCCAGTACGTTCCAGGGGTTCATGAACACTGAAGCTTTCTTT. This translates into CASTFQGFMNTEAFF.

V usage is TRBV11-2 and J usage is TRBJ2-7, with 9 bases that match TRBD2. The CDR3 extends over 15 amino acids. Germline V gene sequence: CDR1 SGHAT, CDR2 FQNNGV. Trimming took 3 bases from V and 0 from J; bases not matched to a gene: 3. In DNA form, the CDR3 reads TGTGCCAGCAGCTTTAGCGGGGGAAACTCCTACGAGCAGTACTTC. Translating it yields CASSFSGGNSYEQYF.

The V and J genes are TRBV10-1 and TRBJ2-3, with TRBD2 identical over 11 bases. The trim removed 11 bases at V and 2 bases at J, leaving 6 bases unmatched. CDR1 and CDR2 from the germline V gene are WNHNN and SYGVQD (reference sequence). The CDR3 is 14 residues long. CDR3 bases: TGCGCCGGACCTAGCGGGGGGTTCACAGATACGCAGTATTTT. Its translation: CAGPSGGFTDTQYF.

The rearrangement links TRBV5-6 to TRBJ1-5; D remains unclear. V lost 1 base, J lost 2 bases, and 16 bases lay in between. This CDR3 has 17 amino acids. Germline V gene data show CDR1 as SGHDT and CDR2 as YYEEEE. This CDR3 reads CASSLIGRPEGNQPQHF. CDR3 nucleotides: TGTGCCAGCAGCTTGATTGGGAGACCCGAGGGCAATCAGCCCCAGCATTTT.

V is TRBV20-1 and J is TRBJ2-2; no clear D. The CDR3 length is 12 residues. The V end was cut by 6 bases, the J end by 7 bases, with 12 bases between. CDR1 and CDR2 from the germline V gene are DFQATT and SNEGSKA (reference sequence). Here the CDR3 reads CSASRSVGELFF. In nucleotides, the CDR3 is TGCAGTGCCAGTCGGAGTGTCGGGGAGCTGTTTTTT.

The chain joins TRBV6-1 to TRBJ1-2; 8 nucleotides align to TRBD1. The CDR3 has 13 residues. V shed 9 bases and J 6 bases; nucleotides not matched to a gene: 9. Germline loops: CDR1 MNHNS, CDR2 SASEGT. The CDR3 reads CASSNQGANGYTF. CDR3 in DNA: TGTGCCAGTTCGAACCAGGGGGCGAATGGCTACACCTTC.

The gene calls are TRBV5-1 and TRBJ2-7; the match to TRBD1 covers 7 bases. The CDR3 totals 15 residues. In germline, CDR1 is SGHRS, CDR2 YFSETQ. V lost 2 bases, J lost 2 bases, and 7 bases stayed unmatched. Here the CDR3 reads CASSFGDRDTYEQYF. CDR3 bases: TGCGCCAGCAGCTTTGGAGACAGGGACACCTACGAGCAGTACTTC.

The chain joins TRBV5-1 to TRBJ2-1; maybe TRBD1 (6 bases). The V gene's germline CDR1 is SGHRS and CDR2 YFSETQ. V lost 4 bases and J 4 bases, leaving 12 bases between the germline ends. The CDR3 is 14 residues long. CDR3 bases: TGCGCCAGCAGCGTGACAGGATCTTACAATGAGCAGTTCTTC. Protein product: CASSVTGSYNEQFF.

CDR3 loop: CASSSAPGENYEQYF. CDR3 nucleotides: TGTGCCAGCAGCTCCGCGCCGGGGGAGAACTACGAGCAGTACTTC. The chain links TRBV7-2 to TRBJ2-7; a possible D gene is TRBD2 (6 bases). Germline-derived CDR1 and CDR2 are SGHTA and FQGNSA. This CDR3 spans 15 amino acids. The ends were cut back, 4 bases at V and 3 bases at J, with 16 bases in the middle.

The chain joins TRBV19 to TRBJ2-7; the match to TRBD1 covers 7 bases. The CDR3 covers 12 residues. Looked up from germline, CDR1 is LNHDA and CDR2 is SQIVND (reference sequence). The J segment lost 4 bases and the V segment lost 8 bases, leaving 5 bases of the junction unmatched. The CDR3 region is CASRDSGYEQYF. The CDR3 nucleotides are TGTGCCAGTCGGGACAGCGGTTACGAGCAGTACTTC.